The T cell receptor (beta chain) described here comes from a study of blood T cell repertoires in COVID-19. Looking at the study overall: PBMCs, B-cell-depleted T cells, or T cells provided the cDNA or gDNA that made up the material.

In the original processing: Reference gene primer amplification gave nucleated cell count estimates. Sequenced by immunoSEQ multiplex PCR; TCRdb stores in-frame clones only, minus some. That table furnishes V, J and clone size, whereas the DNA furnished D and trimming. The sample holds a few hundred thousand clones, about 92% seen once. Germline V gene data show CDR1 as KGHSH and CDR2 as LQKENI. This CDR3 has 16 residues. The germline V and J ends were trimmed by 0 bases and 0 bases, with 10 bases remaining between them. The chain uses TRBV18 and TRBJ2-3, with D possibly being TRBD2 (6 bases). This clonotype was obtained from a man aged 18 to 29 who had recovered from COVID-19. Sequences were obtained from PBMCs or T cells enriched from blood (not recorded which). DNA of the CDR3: TGTGCCAGCTCACCACCGAACGGGGGTAGCACAGATACGCAGTATTTT. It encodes CASSPPNGGSTDTQYF.